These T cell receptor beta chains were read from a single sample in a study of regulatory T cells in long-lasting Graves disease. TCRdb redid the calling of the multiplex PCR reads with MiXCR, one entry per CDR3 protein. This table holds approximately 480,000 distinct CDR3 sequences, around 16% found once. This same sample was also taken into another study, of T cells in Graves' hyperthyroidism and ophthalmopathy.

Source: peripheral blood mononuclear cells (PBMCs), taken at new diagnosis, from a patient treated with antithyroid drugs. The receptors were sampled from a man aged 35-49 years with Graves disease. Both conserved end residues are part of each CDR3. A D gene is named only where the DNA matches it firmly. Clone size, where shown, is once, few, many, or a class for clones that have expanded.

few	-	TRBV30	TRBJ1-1	TGTGCCTGGAGTGTATGGTCCCCTGGCACTGAAGCTTTCTTT	CAWSVWSPGTEAFF
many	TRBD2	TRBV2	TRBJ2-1	TGTGCCAGCAGTGCTTCTAGCGGGGACTACAATGAGCAGTTCTTC	CASSASSGDYNEQFF
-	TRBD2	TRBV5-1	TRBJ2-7	TGCGCCAGCAGCCCGGGGACTAGCGGATCCTACAAGCAGTACTTC	CASSPGTSGSYKQYF
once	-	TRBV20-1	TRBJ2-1	TGCAGTGCTCATACTAGGTTAGGCAATGAGCAGTTCTTC	CSAHTRLGNEQFF
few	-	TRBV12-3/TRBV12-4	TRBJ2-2	TGTGCCAGCAGTTTAGATGTTAGCCGGAACACCGGGGAGCTGTTCTTT	CASSLDVSRNTGELFF
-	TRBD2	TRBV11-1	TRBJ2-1	TGTGCCAGCAGCTCGGGACTAGCGGGCTCTCCGGGGTGGAATGAGCAGTTCTTC	CASSSGLAGSPGWNEQFF
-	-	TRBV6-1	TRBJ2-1	TGTGCCAGCAGTGGGTCTATAGGCAATGAGCAGTTCTTC	CASSGSIGNEQFF
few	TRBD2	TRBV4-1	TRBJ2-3	TGCGCCAGCAGCCCTCAAGGGGTGGCGGGAGGGGGGGATACGCAGTATTTT	CASSPQGVAGGGDTQYF
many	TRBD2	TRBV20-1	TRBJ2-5	TGCAGTGCGACCACCCTAGCGGTCCAAGAGACCCAGTACTTC	CSATTLAVQETQYF
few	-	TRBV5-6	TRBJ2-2	TGTGCCAGCAGCTTTGTGTGGGATTGGGTGACCGGGGAGCTGTTTTTT	CASSFVWDWVTGELFF
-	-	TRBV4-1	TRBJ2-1	TGCGCCAGCAGCCAGGGCGAAGGCAGGGGTCTAGTTAACAATGAGCAGTTCTTC	CASSQGEGRGLVNNEQFF
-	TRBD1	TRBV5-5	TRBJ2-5	TGTGCCAGCAGCCCAGGGACAGTGGGGACCCAGTACTTC	CASSPGTVGTQYF
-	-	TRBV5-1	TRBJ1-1	TGCGCCAGCAGCTTGATTGTAGAGGGCACTGAAGCTTTCTTT	CASSLIVEGTEAFF
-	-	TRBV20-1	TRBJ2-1	TGCAGTGCTAGGATCGGGGGCTCCTACAATGAGCAGTTCTTC	CSARIGGSYNEQFF
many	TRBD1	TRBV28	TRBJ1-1	TGTGCCAGCAGCCCCCTAGACAGGGGTGGAGCTGAAGCTTTCTTT	CASSPLDRGGAEAFF
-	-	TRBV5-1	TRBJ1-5	TGCGCCAGCAGCGAAGGGACGGCTCAGCCCCAGCATTTT	CASSEGTAQPQHF
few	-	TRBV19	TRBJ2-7	TGTGCCAGTAGTATTACGGACAACTCCTACGAGCAGTACTTC	CASSITDNSYEQYF
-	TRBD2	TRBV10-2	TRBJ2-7	TGCGCCAGCAGTGATCCGGGGGGGCAACGGTCCTACGAGCAGTACTTC	CASSDPGGQRSYEQYF
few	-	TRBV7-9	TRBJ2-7	TGTGCCAGCAGCTTTGGGGTGGACACCTACGAGCAGTACTTC	CASSFGVDTYEQYF
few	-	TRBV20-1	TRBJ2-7	TGCAGTGCTAGTTTTCTAGCAGGCTACGAGCAGTACTTC	CSASFLAGYEQYF
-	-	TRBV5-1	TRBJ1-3	TGCGCCAGCAGCTTGGGACAGAACTCTGGAAACACCATATATTTT	CASSLGQNSGNTIYF
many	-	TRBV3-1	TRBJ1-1	TGTGCCAGCAGCCAAGGTCAGGGGTTTACTGAAGCTTTCTTT	CASSQGQGFTEAFF
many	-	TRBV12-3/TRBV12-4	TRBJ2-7	TGTGCCAGCAGCACCGATGGCGGTCTCTCCTACGAGCAGTACTTC	CASSTDGGLSYEQYF
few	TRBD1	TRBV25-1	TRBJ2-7	TGTGCCAGCACCTTGGGACAGGGGGATTACGAGCAGTACTTC	CASTLGQGDYEQYF
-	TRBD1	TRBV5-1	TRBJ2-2	TGCGCCAGCAGCTTCGGACAGGGTGACACCGGGGAGCTGTTTTTT	CASSFGQGDTGELFF
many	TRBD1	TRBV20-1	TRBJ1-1	TGCAGTGCTAGTCGACAGGGGGGAGAATATGAAGCTTTCTTT	CSASRQGGEYEAFF
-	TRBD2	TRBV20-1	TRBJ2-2	TGCAGTGCATTCTCTGGCGGGAGGGCCGACACCGGGGAGCTGTTTTTT	CSAFSGGRADTGELFF
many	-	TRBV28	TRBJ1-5	TGTGCCAGCAGAGACAGGTGGACGGAGCCCCAGCATTTT	CASRDRWTEPQHF
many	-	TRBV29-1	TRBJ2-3	TGCAGCGTAGTTCCGGGCAGATCTAGCACAGATACGCAGTATTTT	CSVVPGRSSTDTQYF
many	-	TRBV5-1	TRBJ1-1	TGCGCCAGCAAAGTTTCGGCGGGAAACACTGAAGCTTTCTTT	CASKVSAGNTEAFF
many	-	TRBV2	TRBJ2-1	TGTGCCAGCAGTGACCCCCGACTAGGTAACTACAATGAGCAGTTCTTC	CASSDPRLGNYNEQFF
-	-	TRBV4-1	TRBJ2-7	TGCGCCAGCAGCCTCCTAAGGACAGCGCACTACGAGCAGTACTTC	CASSLLRTAHYEQYF
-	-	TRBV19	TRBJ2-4	TGTGCCAGTAGTATAGGGGGAGACATTCAGTACTTC	CASSIGGDIQYF
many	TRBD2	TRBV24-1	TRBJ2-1	TGTGCCACCAGTGATTTTCCGGCTAGCGGATCTAATGAGCAGTTCTTC	CATSDFPASGSNEQFF
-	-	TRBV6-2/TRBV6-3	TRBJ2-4	TGTGCCAGCAGTTCCCCGGGTGGCAAAAACATTCAGTACTTC	CASSSPGGKNIQYF
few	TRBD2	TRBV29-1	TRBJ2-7	TGCAGCGTGCCTGTTAGCGGGAACTCCTACGAGCAGTACTTC	CSVPVSGNSYEQYF
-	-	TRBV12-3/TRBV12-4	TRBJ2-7	TGTGCCAGCAGTTTTGGCTACGAATCCTACGAGCAGTACTTC	CASSFGYESYEQYF
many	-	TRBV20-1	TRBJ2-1	TGCAGTGCTAGCCCTATACAGGGAATGGCGTTAAATGAGCAGTTCTTC	CSASPIQGMALNEQFF
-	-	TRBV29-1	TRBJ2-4	TGCAGCACCCGACAGGCCCAGGGATCCATTCAGTACTTC	CSTRQAQGSIQYF
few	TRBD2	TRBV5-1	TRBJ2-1	TGCGCCAGCAGCTTGAGCGGGGCCCTTCGCAATGAGCAGTTCTTC	CASSLSGALRNEQFF
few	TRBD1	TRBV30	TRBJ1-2	TGTGCCTGGGGGACAGGGCTGAGGCGTGGCTACACCTTC	CAWGTGLRRGYTF
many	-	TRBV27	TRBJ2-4	TGTGCCAGCATCCTCCGGCAGTACTTC	CASILRQYF
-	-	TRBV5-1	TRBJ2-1	TGCGCCAGCAGCTCAGGGGTCCTTGATGAGCAGTTCTTC	CASSSGVLDEQFF
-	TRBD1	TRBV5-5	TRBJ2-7	TGTGCCAGCAGCAGGGGACAGGGGAACTACGAGCAGTACTTC	CASSRGQGNYEQYF
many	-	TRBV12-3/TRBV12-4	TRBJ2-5	TGTGCCAGCAGCCTCCCCCCTTACCAAGAGACCCAGTACTTC	CASSLPPYQETQYF
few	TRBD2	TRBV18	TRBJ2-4	TGTGCCAGCTCAGACTCTAGCGGGACCAAAAACATTCAGTACTTC	CASSDSSGTKNIQYF
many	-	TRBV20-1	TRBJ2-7	TGCAGTGCTCTCGCTCAGCACAGCTCCTACGAGCAGTACTTC	CSALAQHSSYEQYF
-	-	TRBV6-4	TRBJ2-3	TGTGCCAGCAGGCCCACGTGGCAGGGCCGTACGCAGTATTTT	CASRPTWQGRTQYF
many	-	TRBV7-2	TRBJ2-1	TGTGCCAGCAGCATAGGGACTGACTCCTACAATGAGCAGTTCTTC	CASSIGTDSYNEQFF
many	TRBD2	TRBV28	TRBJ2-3	TGTGCCAGCACCCATAGCGGGCTAAGCACAGATACGCAGTATTTT	CASTHSGLSTDTQYF
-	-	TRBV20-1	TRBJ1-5	TGCAGTGCTACCGACAGGTTCAATCAGCCCCAGCATTTT	CSATDRFNQPQHF
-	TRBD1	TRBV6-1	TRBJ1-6	TGTGCCAGCATGTCAGGGGGGGGTTCACCCCTCCACTTT	CASMSGGGSPLHF